The TCR beta chain under discussion was sequenced for a study of shared clonotypes between healthy human individuals. Healthy and HIV-negative, the adult donors had no recent acute infections or vaccinations. In the original workflow: Junction-only sequences without quality scores came from ImmunoSEQ, so filtering differed. The protocol was immunoSEQ multiplex PCR, while the TCRdb copy is restricted to in-frame clones and leaves out a portion. The D gene and trimming were derived from the DNA, and the V and J assignments and clone size from that table. In the table there are 450,000 to 650,000 clones, around 78% of which are singletons. Points on this clone: Its antigen remains unidentified.

The study, taken as a whole, reports: The genetic and exposure-history diversity represented was limited by few donors.

Trimming took off 3 bases at V and 2 bases at J, with 5 bases between the two ends. Germline CDR1 is ENHRY and CDR2 is SYGVKD. The CDR3 consists of 13 residues. The clonotype comes from a woman aged 40 to 50 in good health. Some clones in this sample may be carry-over from other donors' samples. Sequenced sample: PBMCs. The chain uses TRBV10-3 and TRBJ1-5; D gene unclear. In DNA, the CDR3 is TGTGCCATCAGTGAAATCGGCAATCAGCCCCAGCATTTT. Protein product: CAISEIGNQPQHF.